This entry lists 18 T cell receptor beta chains sequenced from one sample in a study of molecular identifiers for immune sequencing clone quantification. TCRdb re-analysed the PCR reads in MiXCR, keeping a single row per CDR3 protein. The table lists under 600,000 distinct CDR3 sequences, roughly 24% of them singletons. Material for sequencing was naive CD8+ T cells from blood, with Jurkat cell RNA spiked in. As to subset: FACS-sorted CD8+CD4-CCR7+CD45RA+ naive T cells. The receptors here all came from a human donor in good health. Some libraries in this study had Jurkat cell RNA spiked in.

The chain is built from TRBV27 and TRBJ1-6, with a weak D call TRBD1 (6 bases). The V end was cut by 5 bases, the J end by 10 bases, with 12 bases between. The germline V gene encodes CDR1 MNHEY and CDR2 SMNVEV (reference sequence). The length of the CDR3 is 13 residues. The CDR3 nucleotides are TGTGCCAGCAGTCTCTCAGGGGCCTCACCCCTCCACTTT. It specifies CASSLSGASPLHF.

This clonotype has a handful of counts. The chain uses TRBV30 and TRBJ2-1, with D tentatively TRBD1 (5 bases). From germline, CDR1 is GTSNPN and CDR2 SVGIG (reference sequence). V was trimmed by 0 bases and J by 10 bases, leaving 10 bases between them. The CDR3 is 12 residues long. The CDR3 region has the DNA TGTGCCTGGAGTGTACTGCAGGGCGAGCAGTTCTTC. This encodes CAWSVLQGEQFF.

This clonotype showed up just a few times. V usage is TRBV2 and J usage is TRBJ1-1; D might be TRBD1 (5 bases). Germline V gene data show CDR1 as SNHLY and CDR2 as FYNNEI. The CDR3 spans 16 residues. The germline V and J ends were trimmed by 5 bases and 4 bases, with 20 bases remaining between them. The CDR3: CASSFPREQAATEAFF. The CDR3 region has the DNA TGTGCCAGCAGTTTTCCTCGGGAACAGGCGGCCACTGAAGCTTTCTTT.

V usage is TRBV30 and J usage is TRBJ2-5; D is tentatively TRBD1 or TRBD2 (6 bases each). The CDR3 extends over 11 amino acids. V dropped 5 bases and J dropped 10 bases, with 14 bases sitting between them. Germline V gene lookup returns CDR1 GTSNPN and CDR2 SVGIG (reference sequence). This chain's CDR3 is CAWALEGGQYF. As DNA, the CDR3 is TGTGCCTGGGCACTAGAGGGGGGCCAGTACTTC.

In this sample, this clonotype turned up many times. J is TRBJ2-7 and V is TRBV14; unclear D gene. Trimming shortened V by 1 base and J by 5 bases, and 9 bases separated the two germline ends. Germline V CDR1 and CDR2: SGHDN, FVKESK. The CDR3 is 13 residues long. The CDR3 nucleotides read TGTGCCAGCAGCCAAGCTCTTTATGACGAGCAGTACTTC. It specifies CASSQALYDEQYF.

This clonotype was recorded at least ten times. The J gene is TRBJ2-6, the V gene TRBV9; D uncertain. V was pared by 1 base and J by 0 bases, with 8 bases between. The germline V gene encodes CDR1 SGDLS and CDR2 YYNGEE. This CDR3 comprises 16 residues. The CDR3 loop is CASSVMAYSGANVLTF. The DNA for the CDR3 is TGTGCCAGCAGCGTAATGGCTTACTCTGGGGCCAACGTCCTGACTTTC.

Notes on this clonotype: A read error may explain this, as a much larger clone is one base away. The chain links TRBV6-2 or TRBV6-3 to TRBJ2-3; D may be TRBD2 (6 bases). CDR1 is MNHEY, CDR2 SVGEGT, per germline. The CDR3 sequence is 17 residues long. CDR3 bases: TGTGCCTGCAGTTACTCATCTGTCGGGGGAGACACAGATACGCAGTATTTT. Translated: CACSYSSVGGDTDTQYF.

This clonotype has only a few counts. The chain carries TRBV12-3 or TRBV12-4 and TRBJ1-6; no reliable D call. CDR3 size: 14 residues. V lost 3 bases to trimming and J lost 13 bases, with 16 bases between them. The CDR3 sequence is CASSFGIPLGPLHF. CDR3 bases: TGTGCCAGCAGTTTTGGCATTCCCTTAGGCCCCCTCCACTTT.

This rearrangement joins TRBV6-2 or TRBV6-3 to TRBJ2-3, with D perhaps assigned TRBD1 or TRBD2 (5 bases each). V was trimmed by 2 bases and J by 0 bases, leaving 15 bases between them. Germline V lookup: CDR1 MNHEY, CDR2 SVGEGT. The CDR3 is 17 amino acids. CDR3 loop: CASSYGDDAPSTDTQYF. The CDR3 DNA follows: TGTGCCAGCAGTTACGGGGACGACGCGCCTAGCACAGATACGCAGTATTTT.

The V and J genes are TRBV27 and TRBJ2-3; D remains unclear. The V gene's germline CDR1 is MNHEY and CDR2 SMNVEV (reference sequence). The CDR3 totals 14 residues. V lost 2 bases and J 6 bases, leaving 12 bases between the germline ends. The CDR3: CASSLVMGRDTQYF. The CDR3 bases are TGTGCCAGCAGTTTAGTAATGGGCAGGGATACGCAGTATTTT.

This clonotype was picked up many times. The rearrangement links TRBV23-1 to TRBJ1-5; TRBD1 is a possible D gene (5 bases). TRBV23-1 is labeled an ORF, and its function is uncertain. The CDR3 contains 17 residues. Trimming removed 2 bases at V and 3 bases at J, with 17 bases between. DNA of the CDR3: TGCGCCAGCAGTCAAGGCCAAGACAGCAGCAACAATCAGCCCCAGCATTTT. It specifies CASSQGQDSSNNQPQHF.

This clonotype showed up just a few times. This rearrangement joins TRBV10-3 to TRBJ2-7; weak D call: TRBD2 (7 bases). The CDR3 has 14 amino acids. The V gene lost 3 bases and the J gene lost 3 bases, with 12 bases spanning the gap. Germline CDR1 reads ENHRY; CDR2 reads SYGVKD. In nucleotides, the CDR3 is TGTGCCATCAGTGATAGGGGGGGGAGCTACGAGCAGTACTTC. It codes for CAISDRGGSYEQYF.

The chain is built from TRBV7-3 and TRBJ2-5, with D possibly being TRBD1 (6 bases). Trimming left V 6 bases short and J 4 bases short, with 15 bases between. The CDR3 length is 14 residues. Per germline, CDR1 SGHTA and CDR2 FQGTGA. CDR3 bases: TGTGCCAGCAGTTTACAGGGTAGGGGAGAGACCCAGTACTTC. This codes for CASSLQGRGETQYF. Combining the CDR3 with reference TRBV7-3 and TRBJ2-5 gives the whole variable domain GAGVSQTPSNKVTEKGKYVELRCDPISGHTALYWYRQSLGQGPEFLIYFQGTGAADDSGLPNDRFFAVRPEGSVSTLKIQRTERGDSAVYLCASSLQGRGETQYFGPGTRLLVL.

This clonotype occurred a few times. The chain combines TRBV20-1 with TRBJ2-7, with unresolved D. V shed 5 bases and J shed 1 base, with 12 bases lying between them. CDR1 and CDR2 (germline): DFQATT, SNEGSKA (reference sequence). The CDR3 spans 13 residues. The CDR3 sequence: CSAQYSTSYEQYF. The CDR3 DNA is TGCAGTGCTCAGTACTCTACATCCTACGAGCAGTACTTC.

This clonotype was observed a few times. The chain links TRBV20-1 to TRBJ2-5; perhaps D is TRBD1 or TRBD2 (5 bases each). The CDR3 runs 15 residues. The V and J ends lost 3 bases and 4 bases respectively, with 18 bases between them. CDR1 is DFQATT and CDR2 is SNEGSKA in the germline V gene (reference sequence). In DNA, the CDR3 is TGCAGTGCTAGTGTAGAGGGGTTTCGAGGAGAGACCCAGTACTTC. This translates into CSASVEGFRGETQYF.

The chain carries TRBV12-3 or TRBV12-4 and TRBJ2-5; TRBD2 matches at 8 bases. The J segment lost 0 bases and the V segment lost 2 bases, leaving 8 bases of the junction unmatched. The CDR3 totals 17 residues. CDR3 residues: CASSLTAGGPYQETQYF. The CDR3, as DNA: TGTGCCAGCAGTTTAACGGCGGGGGGCCCGTACCAAGAGACCCAGTACTTC.

This clonotype was recorded a few times. The chain links TRBV12-5 to TRBJ1-2; D might be TRBD1 (6 bases). V lost 2 bases, J lost 5 bases, and 12 bases lay in between. Per the germline V gene, CDR1 is LGHNT and CDR2 is FRNRAP. The CDR3 contains 14 residues. CDR3: CASGLLDSHYGYTF. The DNA for the CDR3 is TGTGCTAGTGGTTTGTTGGACAGTCATTATGGCTACACCTTC.

Note on this clonotype: One junction end does not reproduce the germline sequence, and a read error may be involved. V usage is TRBV20-1 and J usage is TRBJ1-5; D is unresolved. This CDR3 comprises 15 residues. Germline values: CDR1 DFQATT, CDR2 SNEGSKA (reference sequence). The CDR3 region is CGAREGQTNNQPQHF. DNA for the CDR3: TGCGGTGCTAGGGAGGGCCAGACCAACAATCAGCCCCAGCATTTT.